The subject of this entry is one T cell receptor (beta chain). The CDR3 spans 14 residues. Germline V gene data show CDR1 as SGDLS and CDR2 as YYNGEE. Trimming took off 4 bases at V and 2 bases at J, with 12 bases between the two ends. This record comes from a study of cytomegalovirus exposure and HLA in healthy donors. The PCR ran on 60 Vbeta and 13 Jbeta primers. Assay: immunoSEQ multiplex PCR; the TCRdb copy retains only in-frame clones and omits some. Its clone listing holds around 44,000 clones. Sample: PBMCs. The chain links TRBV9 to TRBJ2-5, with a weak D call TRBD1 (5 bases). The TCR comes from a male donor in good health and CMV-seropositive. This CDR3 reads CASSSQVSQETQYF. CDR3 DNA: TGTGCCAGCAGCTCACAGGTTTCACAAGAGACCCAGTACTTC.